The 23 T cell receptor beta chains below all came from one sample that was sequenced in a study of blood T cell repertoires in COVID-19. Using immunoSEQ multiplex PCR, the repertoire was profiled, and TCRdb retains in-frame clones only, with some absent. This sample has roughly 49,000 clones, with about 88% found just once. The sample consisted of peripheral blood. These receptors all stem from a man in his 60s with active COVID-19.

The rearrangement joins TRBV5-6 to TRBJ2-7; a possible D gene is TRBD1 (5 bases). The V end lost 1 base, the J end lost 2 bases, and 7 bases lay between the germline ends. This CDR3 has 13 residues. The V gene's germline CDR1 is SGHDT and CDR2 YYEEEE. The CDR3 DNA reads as TGTGCCAGCAGCTTGAAACAGGCCTACGAGCAGTACTTC. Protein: CASSLKQAYEQYF.

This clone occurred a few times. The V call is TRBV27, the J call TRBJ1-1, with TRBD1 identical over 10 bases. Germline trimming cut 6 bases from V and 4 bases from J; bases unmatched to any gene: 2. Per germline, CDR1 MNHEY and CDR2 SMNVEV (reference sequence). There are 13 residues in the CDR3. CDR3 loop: CASRTGGVTEAFF. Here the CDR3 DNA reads TGTGCCAGCAGGACAGGGGGCGTCACTGAAGCTTTCTTT.

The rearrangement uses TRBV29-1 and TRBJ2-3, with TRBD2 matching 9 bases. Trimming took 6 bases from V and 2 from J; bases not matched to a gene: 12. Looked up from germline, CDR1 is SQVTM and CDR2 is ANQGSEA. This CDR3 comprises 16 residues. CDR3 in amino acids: CSVGRLAGSPTDTQYF. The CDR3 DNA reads TGCAGCGTCGGGAGGCTAGCGGGATCCCCCACAGATACGCAGTATTTT.

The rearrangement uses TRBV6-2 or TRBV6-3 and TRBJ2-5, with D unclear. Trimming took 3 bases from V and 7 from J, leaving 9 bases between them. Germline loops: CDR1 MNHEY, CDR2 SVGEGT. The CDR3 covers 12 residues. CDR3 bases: TGTGCCAGCAGTTATCCCGCCGGGACCCAGTACTTC. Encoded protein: CASSYPAGTQYF.

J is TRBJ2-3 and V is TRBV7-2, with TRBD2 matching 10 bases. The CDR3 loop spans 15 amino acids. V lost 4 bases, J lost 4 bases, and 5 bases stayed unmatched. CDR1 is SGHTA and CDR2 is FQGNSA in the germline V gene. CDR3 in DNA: TGTGCCAGCAGCTCTAGCGGGAGTGCCCCAGATACGCAGTATTTT. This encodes CASSSSGSAPDTQYF. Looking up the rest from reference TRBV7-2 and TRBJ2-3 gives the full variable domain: GAGVSQSPSNKVTEKGKDVELRCDPISGHTALYWYRQSLGQGLEFLIYFQGNSAPDKSGLPSDRFSAERTGGSVSTLTIQRTQQEDSAVYLCASSSSGSAPDTQYFGPGTRLTVL.

The CDR3 here is CASTQGWNEQYF. As DNA, the CDR3 is TGTGCCAGCACCCAGGGGTGGAACGAGCAGTACTTC. V usage is TRBV6-5 and J usage is TRBJ2-7; a possible D gene is TRBD1 (6 bases). The V and J ends lost 7 bases and 5 bases respectively, with 12 bases between them. Germline assignment: CDR1 MNHEY and CDR2 SVGAGI. CDR3 length equals 12 residues.

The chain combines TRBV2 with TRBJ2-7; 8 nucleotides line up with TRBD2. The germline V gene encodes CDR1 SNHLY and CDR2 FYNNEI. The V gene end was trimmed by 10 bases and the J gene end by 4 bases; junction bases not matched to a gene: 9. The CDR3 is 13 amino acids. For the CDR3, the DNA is TGTGCCACCGGGGGAGCGGGAGAGTACGAGCAGTACTTC. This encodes CATGGAGEYEQYF.

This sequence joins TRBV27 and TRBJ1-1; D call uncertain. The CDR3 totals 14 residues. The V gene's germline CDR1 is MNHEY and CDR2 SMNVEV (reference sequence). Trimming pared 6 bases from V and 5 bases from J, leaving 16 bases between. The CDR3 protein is CASRKTSGSTEAFF. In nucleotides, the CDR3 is TGTGCCAGCAGAAAGACGAGCGGCAGTACTGAAGCTTTCTTT.

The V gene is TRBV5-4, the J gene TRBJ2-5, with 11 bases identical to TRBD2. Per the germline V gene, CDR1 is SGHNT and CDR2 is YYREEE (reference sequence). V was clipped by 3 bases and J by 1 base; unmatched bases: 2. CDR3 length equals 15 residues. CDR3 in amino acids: CASSSGLAAQETQYF. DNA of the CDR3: TGTGCCAGCAGCTCGGGACTAGCGGCCCAAGAGACCCAGTACTTC.

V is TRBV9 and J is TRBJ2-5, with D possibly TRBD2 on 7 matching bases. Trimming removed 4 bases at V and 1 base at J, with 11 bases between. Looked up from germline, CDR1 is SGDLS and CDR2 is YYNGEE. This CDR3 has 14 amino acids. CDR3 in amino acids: CASSTGTTQETQYF. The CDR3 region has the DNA TGTGCCAGCAGCACAGGGACTACCCAAGAGACCCAGTACTTC.

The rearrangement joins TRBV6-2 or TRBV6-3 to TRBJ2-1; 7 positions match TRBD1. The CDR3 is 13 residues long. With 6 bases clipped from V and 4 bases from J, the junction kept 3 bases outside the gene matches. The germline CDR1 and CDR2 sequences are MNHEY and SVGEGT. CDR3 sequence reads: CASSKGQYNEQFF. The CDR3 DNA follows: TGTGCCAGCAGCAAGGGACAGTACAATGAGCAGTTCTTC.

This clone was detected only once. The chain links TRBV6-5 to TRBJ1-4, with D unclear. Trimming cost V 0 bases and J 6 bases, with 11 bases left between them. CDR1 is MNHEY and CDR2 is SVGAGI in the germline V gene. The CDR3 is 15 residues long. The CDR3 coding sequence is TGTGCCAGCAGTTACTCCGGGATGCTAGATGAAAAACTGTTTTTT. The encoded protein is CASSYSGMLDEKLFF.

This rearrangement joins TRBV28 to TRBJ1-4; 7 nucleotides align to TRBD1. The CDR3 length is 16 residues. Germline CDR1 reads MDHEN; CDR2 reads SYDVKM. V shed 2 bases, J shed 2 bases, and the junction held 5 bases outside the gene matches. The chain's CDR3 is CASSLEKGQTNEKLFF. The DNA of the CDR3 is TGTGCCAGCAGTTTAGAAAAGGGACAGACTAATGAAAAACTGTTTTTT.

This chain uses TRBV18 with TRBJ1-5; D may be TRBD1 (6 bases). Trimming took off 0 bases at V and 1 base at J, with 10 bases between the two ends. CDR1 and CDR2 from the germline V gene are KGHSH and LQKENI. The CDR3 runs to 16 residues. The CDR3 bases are TGTGCCAGCTCACCACCAGGCAGGGGAAGCAATCAGCCCCAGCATTTT. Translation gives CASSPPGRGSNQPQHF.

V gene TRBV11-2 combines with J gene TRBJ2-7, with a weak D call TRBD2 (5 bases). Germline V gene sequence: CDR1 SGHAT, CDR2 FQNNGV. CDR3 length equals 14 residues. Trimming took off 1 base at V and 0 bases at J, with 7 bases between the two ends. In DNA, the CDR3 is TGTGCCAGCAGCTTAGCGGGATACTCCTACGAGCAGTACTTC. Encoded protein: CASSLAGYSYEQYF.

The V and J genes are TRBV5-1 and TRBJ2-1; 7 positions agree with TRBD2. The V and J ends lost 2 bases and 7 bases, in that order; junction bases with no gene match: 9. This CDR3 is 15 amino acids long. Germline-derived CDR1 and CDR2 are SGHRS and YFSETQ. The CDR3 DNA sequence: TGCGCCAGCAGCTTCCGGGGGAGGGCGGGAAATGAGCAGTTCTTC. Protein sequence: CASSFRGRAGNEQFF.

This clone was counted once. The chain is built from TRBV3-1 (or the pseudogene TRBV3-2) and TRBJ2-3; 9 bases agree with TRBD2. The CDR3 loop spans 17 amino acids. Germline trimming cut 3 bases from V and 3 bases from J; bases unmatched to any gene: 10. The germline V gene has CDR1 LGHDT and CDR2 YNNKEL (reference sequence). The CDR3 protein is CASSQVLPGLATDTQYF. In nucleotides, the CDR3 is TGTGCCAGCAGCCAGGTTCTCCCGGGACTAGCAACAGATACGCAGTATTTT.

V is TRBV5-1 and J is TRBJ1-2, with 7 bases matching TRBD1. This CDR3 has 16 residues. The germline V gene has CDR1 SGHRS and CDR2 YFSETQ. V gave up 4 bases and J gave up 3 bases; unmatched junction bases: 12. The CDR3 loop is CASSNGQVVGDYGYTF. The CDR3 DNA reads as TGCGCCAGCAGCAATGGACAGGTGGTAGGGGACTATGGCTACACCTTC.

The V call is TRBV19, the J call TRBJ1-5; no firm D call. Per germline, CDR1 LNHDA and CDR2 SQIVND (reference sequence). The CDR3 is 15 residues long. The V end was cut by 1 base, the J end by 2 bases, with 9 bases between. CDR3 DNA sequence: TGTGCCAGTAGTATAGGGCAGTTTGGCAATCAGCCCCAGCATTTT. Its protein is CASSIGQFGNQPQHF.

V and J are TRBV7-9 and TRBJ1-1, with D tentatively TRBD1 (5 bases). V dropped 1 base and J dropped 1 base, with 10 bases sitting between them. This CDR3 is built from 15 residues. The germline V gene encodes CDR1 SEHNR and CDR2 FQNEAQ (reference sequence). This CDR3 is CASSLVGQTNTEAFF. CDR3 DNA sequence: TGTGCCAGCAGCTTAGTCGGACAAACGAACACTGAAGCTTTCTTT.

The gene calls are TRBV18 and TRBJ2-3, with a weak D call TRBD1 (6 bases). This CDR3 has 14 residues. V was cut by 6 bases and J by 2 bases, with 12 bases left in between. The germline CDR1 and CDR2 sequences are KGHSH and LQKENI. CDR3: CASSRGGFTDTQYF. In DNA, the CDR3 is TGTGCCAGCTCTCGAGGGGGATTCACAGATACGCAGTATTTT.

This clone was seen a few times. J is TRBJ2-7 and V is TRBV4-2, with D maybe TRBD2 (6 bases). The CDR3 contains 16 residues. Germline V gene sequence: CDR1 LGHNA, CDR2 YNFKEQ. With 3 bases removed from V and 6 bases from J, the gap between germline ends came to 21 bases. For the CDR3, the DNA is TGTGCCAGCAGCCAGGGGGTCGAGGGACTGGTATTCGAGCAGTACTTC. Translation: CASSQGVEGLVFEQYF.

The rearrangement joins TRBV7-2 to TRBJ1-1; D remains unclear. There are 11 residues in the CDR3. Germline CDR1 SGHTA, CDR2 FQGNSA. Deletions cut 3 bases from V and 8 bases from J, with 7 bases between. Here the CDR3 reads CASSFSVEAFF. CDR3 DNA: TGTGCCAGCAGCTTCTCGGTCGAAGCTTTCTTT.